This TCR beta chain was captured by sequencing in a study of tumor and adjacent non-tumor tissue in lung cancer. A modified ARM-PCR protocol with three rounds of nested PCR amplified TCRbeta. TCRdb ran MiXCR on the multiplex PCR reads and lists one entry per CDR3 protein. The repertoire consists of about 86,000 distinct CDR3 sequences, with more than 65% occurring once and the leading ten covering around a fifth. RNA was extracted from bulk tissue without any cell sorting. This non-tumor lung sample came from over 3 cm beyond the tumor edge. CDR1 is SGHAT, CDR2 FQNNGV, per germline. This CDR3 is 12 amino acids long. Note on this clonotype: A read error may account for a junction end that differs from germline.

The sequencing sample was made of distant non-tumor lung tissue. The sequence was collected from a woman aged 50 to 60 with non-small cell lung cancer. V gene TRBV11-2 combines with J gene TRBJ2-7; D is possibly TRBD2 (5 bases). CDR3 sequence (DNA): TGTACCAGCAGCTTAAACGGCGGGGAGCAGTACTTC. Translating gives CTSSLNGGEQYF.